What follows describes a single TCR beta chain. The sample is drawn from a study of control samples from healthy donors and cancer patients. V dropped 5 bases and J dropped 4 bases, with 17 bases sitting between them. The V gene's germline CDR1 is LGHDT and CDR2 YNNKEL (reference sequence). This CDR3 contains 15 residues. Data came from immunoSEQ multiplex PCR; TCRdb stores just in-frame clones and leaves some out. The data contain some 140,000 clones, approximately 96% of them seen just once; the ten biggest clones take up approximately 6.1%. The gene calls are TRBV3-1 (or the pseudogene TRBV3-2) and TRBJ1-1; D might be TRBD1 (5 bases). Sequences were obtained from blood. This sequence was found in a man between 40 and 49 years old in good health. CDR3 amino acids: CASSVLGARVTEAFF. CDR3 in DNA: TGTGCCAGCAGCGTCCTCGGGGCCAGGGTCACTGAAGCTTTCTTT.